This is a list of T cell receptor beta chains from one sample in a study of naive and memory T cell subsets. TCRdb ran MiXCR on the UMI-ligation and nested PCR reads and lists one entry per CDR3 protein. The data hold tens of thousands of distinct CDR3 sequences, with roughly 14% observed a single time. The sequencing sample was made of central memory CD4+ T cells from blood. These receptors all come from a human donor in good health. Each CDR3 is given with its conserved first and last residue. Fields, in order: V gene, J gene, D gene, clone size, CDR3 protein, CDR3 DNA. A D gene is named only where the DNA matches it firmly. Rows may omit the clone size; those that give it use once, few, many or a size class.

TRBV28	TRBJ1-2	NA	many	CASRPFDTTRLLNYGYTF	TGTGCCAGCAGACCTTTCGACACCACAAGGTTGCTAAACTATGGCTACACCTTC
TRBV6-1	TRBJ1-2	TRBD1	few	CASSATGGEGYGYTF	TGTGCCAGCAGTGCGACAGGGGGAGAGGGCTATGGCTACACCTTC
TRBV7-2	TRBJ2-1	TRBD1	many	CASSAGQGSYNEQFF	TGTGCCAGCAGCGCGGGACAGGGAAGCTACAATGAGCAGTTCTTC
TRBV4-3	TRBJ1-5	NA	many	CASSPGESNQPQHF	TGCGCCAGCAGCCCCGGAGAGAGCAATCAGCCCCAGCATTTT
TRBV28	TRBJ1-5	NA	NA	CASSIDQRQPQHF	TGTGCCAGCAGTATTGATCAGCGTCAGCCCCAGCATTTT
TRBV20-1	TRBJ2-3	TRBD2	medium-sized	CSASSPSGGSTDTQYF	TGCAGTGCTAGCAGCCCTAGCGGGGGAAGCACAGATACGCAGTATTTT
TRBV6-5	TRBJ2-1	NA	NA	CASSYGVRRDRYNEQFF	TGTGCCAGCAGTTACGGGGTTCGGCGGGACCGCTACAATGAGCAGTTCTTC
TRBV10-3	TRBJ2-2	NA	few	CAIRTDREDTGELFF	TGTGCCATCAGGACCGACAGGGAGGACACCGGGGAGCTGTTTTTT
TRBV20-1	TRBJ2-3	TRBD1	few	CSGPRTGFEDTQYF	TGCAGTGGACCTCGGACAGGTTTTGAAGATACGCAGTATTTT
TRBV20-1	TRBJ1-1	NA	few	CSARFVVGRGAFF	TGCAGTGCTCGCTTTGTGGTAGGGAGGGGAGCTTTCTTT
TRBV5-1	TRBJ2-3	TRBD2	many	CASRDTSEDTQYF	TGCGCCAGCAGGGATACTAGCGAAGATACGCAGTATTTT
TRBV7-3	TRBJ2-1	TRBD2	many	CASSAQGGRAEQFF	TGTGCCAGCAGCGCCCAGGGAGGGCGGGCTGAGCAGTTCTTC
TRBV5-1	TRBJ2-7	NA	many	CASSPYSPYEQYF	TGCGCCAGCAGTCCCTATAGCCCTTACGAGCAGTACTTC
TRBV20-1	TRBJ2-1	NA	many	CSASGAPRDEQFF	TGCAGTGCTAGCGGGGCACCCCGGGATGAGCAGTTCTTC
TRBV7-2	TRBJ1-1	NA	NA	CASSLAHQVRQAFF	TGTGCCAGCAGCTTAGCCCATCAGGTGCGGCAAGCTTTCTTT
TRBV25-1	TRBJ1-6	NA	many	CASSESRQIYNSPLHF	TGTGCCAGCAGTGAGTCGAGGCAGATCTATAATTCACCCCTCCACTTT
TRBV5-4	TRBJ1-3	NA	few	CASSLPAGNTIYF	TGTGCCAGCAGCTTGCCAGCCGGAAACACCATATATTTT
TRBV27	TRBJ2-3	NA	many	CASSRRDTDTQYF	TGTGCCAGCAGTCGGCGGGACACAGATACGCAGTATTTT
TRBV28	TRBJ1-5	NA	NA	CASRWRNQPQHF	TGTGCCAGCAGGTGGCGCAATCAGCCCCAGCATTTT
TRBV6-2/TRBV6-3	TRBJ2-5	NA	many	CASNNRDPGETQYF	TGTGCCAGCAATAACAGGGATCCGGGAGAGACCCAGTACTTC
TRBV11-3	TRBJ2-7	NA	few	CASSLGASSGEQYF	TGTGCCAGCAGCTTAGGGGCCTCGTCGGGCGAGCAGTACTTC
TRBV9	TRBJ2-6	NA	NA	CASSFQGNGANVLTF	TGTGCCAGCAGCTTTCAGGGAAATGGGGCCAACGTCCTGACTTTC
TRBV29-1	TRBJ2-3	NA	NA	CSVERHDTQYF	TGCAGCGTTGAACGGCATGATACGCAGTATTTT
TRBV14	TRBJ2-7	NA	few	CASSQYKVSAKGYEQYF	TGTGCCAGCAGCCAATACAAGGTTAGCGCAAAAGGCTACGAGCAGTACTTC
TRBV18	TRBJ2-2	TRBD2	NA	CASSPESGSTGELFF	TGTGCCAGCTCACCGGAGAGCGGGAGCACCGGGGAGCTGTTTTTT
TRBV7-9	TRBJ2-5	NA	few	CASSFLGEETQYF	TGTGCCAGCAGCTTCTTGGGAGAAGAGACCCAGTACTTC
TRBV10-3	TRBJ2-7	NA	NA	CAISGQLRKTEF	TGTGCCATCAGTGGACAGTTAAGAAAGACCGAATTC
TRBV12-3/TRBV12-4	TRBJ2-5	TRBD2	NA	CASSLTLAGGPWKTQYF	TGTGCCAGCAGTTTAACACTAGCGGGAGGGCCATGGAAGACCCAGTACTTC
TRBV24-1	TRBJ1-1	NA	NA	CATRSSENTEAFF	TGTGCCACCAGGTCTTCGGAGAACACTGAAGCTTTCTTT